This entry lists 13 T cell receptor beta chains sequenced from one sample in a study of response to subunit inactivated influenza vaccine. TCRdb fed the RT-PCR reads into MiXCR, producing one record per CDR3 protein. The table lists around 710,000 distinct CDR3 sequences, approximately 14% of them singletons, with 6% to 8% in the top ten. The sequences come from PBMCs from blood, collected about 14 days before vaccination. Receptors were obtained from a man aged 50 to 59 who received an inactivated influenza vaccine.

V gene TRBV5-6 combines with J gene TRBJ1-1; D is unresolved. The CDR3 has 13 amino acids. Germline V gene lookup returns CDR1 SGHDT and CDR2 YYEEEE. V was clipped by 1 base and J by 5 bases, with 9 bases between them. The CDR3 DNA is TGTGCCAGCAGCTTGCGAATAGGGACTGAAGCTTTCTTT. Amino acids: CASSLRIGTEAFF.

This clonotype was counted between two and nine times. The V call is TRBV6-5, the J call TRBJ2-7, with D maybe TRBD1 (5 bases). The CDR3 is 13 residues long. Germline V CDR1 and CDR2: MNHEY, SVGAGI. V was pared by 4 bases and J by 5 bases, with 12 bases between. The CDR3 loop reads CASSFAGHNEQYF. CDR3 DNA sequence: TGTGCCAGCAGTTTTGCAGGACATAACGAGCAGTACTTC.

This clonotype was seen a handful of times. The chain has TRBV18 and TRBJ2-7; 10 bases agree with TRBD1. The V gene end was trimmed by 6 bases and the J gene end by 6 bases; junction bases not matched to a gene: 8. CDR3 length: 14 residues. CDR1 and CDR2 from the germline V gene are KGHSH and LQKENI. The CDR3 spells CASSPGDRGREQYF. The CDR3 DNA sequence: TGTGCCAGCTCCCCTGGGGACAGGGGTCGCGAGCAGTACTTC.

In this sample, this clonotype turned up a few times. The chain employs TRBV2 and TRBJ1-6; 9 bases map to TRBD1. Germline assignment: CDR1 SNHLY and CDR2 FYNNEI. The CDR3 runs to 12 residues. Trimming at V came to 8 bases and at J to 8 bases, leaving 1 base not matched to a gene. DNA for the CDR3: TGTGCCAGCTGGGACAGGGATTCACCCCTCCACTTT. Encoded protein: CASWDRDSPLHF.

A few counts support this clonotype. J is TRBJ2-7 and V is TRBV15, with D uncertain. Germline assignment: CDR1 LNHNV and CDR2 YYDKDF (reference sequence). The CDR3 contains 14 residues. With 0 bases removed from V and 0 bases from J, the gap between germline ends came to 6 bases. The CDR3 sequence is CATSREQPSYEQYF. The CDR3 DNA reads as TGTGCCACCAGCAGAGAGCAGCCCTCCTACGAGCAGTACTTC.

This clonotype was counted only a few times. The rearrangement joins TRBV27 to TRBJ2-7; the D is unclear. The CDR3 extends over 14 amino acids. V lost 5 bases, J lost 0 bases, and 11 bases lay in between. CDR1 MNHEY and CDR2 SMNVEV come from the germline V gene (reference sequence). CDR3 nucleotides: TGTGCCAGCAGTAAGGATTTCTTCTCCTACGAGCAGTACTTC. It specifies CASSKDFFSYEQYF.

V usage is TRBV19 and J usage is TRBJ2-5; 7 nucleotides align to TRBD1. The CDR3 loop spans 16 amino acids. The junction had 13 bases not matched to a gene; V was cut back by 4 bases and J by 5 bases. Germline lookup yields CDR1 LNHDA and CDR2 SQIVND (reference sequence). CDR3 protein: CASSSFRDSSLETQYF. The CDR3, as DNA: TGTGCCAGTAGTAGCTTTCGGGACAGTAGTTTGGAGACCCAGTACTTC.

The V and J genes are TRBV15 and TRBJ2-3, with 15 bases identical to TRBD2. The CDR3 length is 17 residues. V was pared by 4 bases and J by 6 bases, with 8 bases of the junction left unmatched. Germline CDR1 and CDR2: LNHNV and YYDKDF (reference sequence). The CDR3 loop is CATSKWTGTSGGDTQYF. CDR3 coding DNA: TGTGCCACCAGCAAATGGACCGGGACTAGCGGGGGGGATACGCAGTATTTT.

V and J are TRBV19 and TRBJ1-5; D might be TRBD1 (5 bases). Between the trimmed V and J ends, which lost 3 bases and 10 bases, there was a span of 25 bases. The CDR3 extends over 17 amino acids. CDR1 and CDR2 (germline): LNHDA, SQIVND (reference sequence). The CDR3 bases are TGTGCCAGTAGTATCCAACTCCGGGACTCTTGGCAATACCCCCAGCATTTT. Its translation is CASSIQLRDSWQYPQHF. The whole variable domain, filled in from reference TRBV19 and TRBJ1-5, reads DGGITQSPKYLFRKEGQNVTLSCEQNLNHDAMYWYRQDPGQGLRLIYYSQIVNDFQKGDIAEGYSVSREKKESFPLTVTSAQKNPTAFYLCASSIQLRDSWQYPQHFGDGTRLSIL.

In its sample, this clonotype was seen a few times. The genes are TRBV30 and TRBJ2-7, with D unresolved. The CDR3 runs 14 residues. Germline CDR1 GTSNPN, CDR2 SVGIG (reference sequence). Trimming shortened V by 4 bases and J by 1 base, and 14 bases separated the two germline ends. The CDR3 coding sequence is TGTGCCTGGACCCCTTCACCCTCATCCTACGAGCAGTACTTC. As protein: CAWTPSPSSYEQYF. Full variable domain (missing parts from reference TRBV30 and TRBJ2-7): SQTIHQWPATLVQPVGSPLSLECTVEGTSNPNLYWYRQAAGRGLQLLFYSVGIGQISSEVPQNLSASRPQDRQFILSSKKLLLSDSGFYLCAWTPSPSSYEQYFGPGTRLTVT.

This clonotype was recorded a few times. The chain uses TRBV5-1 and TRBJ2-1, with D hard to call. Between the trimmed V and J ends, which lost 1 base and 0 bases, there was a span of 20 bases. This CDR3 spans 19 amino acids. Germline V lookup: CDR1 SGHRS, CDR2 YFSETQ. Here the CDR3 DNA reads TGCGCCAGCAGCTTGACTCCTCTAATCTCCGCTGGCTCCTACAATGAGCAGTTCTTC. This gives the protein CASSLTPLISAGSYNEQFF.

This clonotype was found a few times. V and J are TRBV20-1 and TRBJ2-5; 13 positions agree with TRBD2. From germline, CDR1 is DFQATT and CDR2 SNEGSKA (reference sequence). The CDR3 has 16 residues. The trim removed 4 bases at V and 4 bases at J, leaving 9 bases unmatched. CDR3 sequence (DNA): TGCAGTGCTACTCAGACTAGCGGGAGGTACGGAGAGACCCAGTACTTC. It translates to CSATQTSGRYGETQYF.

The chain recombines TRBV27 with TRBJ1-4; D might be TRBD1 (5 bases). Germline V lookup: CDR1 MNHEY, CDR2 SMNVEV (reference sequence). V lost 0 bases, J lost 0 bases, and 8 bases lay in between. There are 16 residues in the CDR3. CDR3 region: CASSLSRTPTNEKLFF. CDR3 bases: TGTGCCAGCAGTTTATCTAGGACACCAACTAATGAAAAACTGTTTTTT.